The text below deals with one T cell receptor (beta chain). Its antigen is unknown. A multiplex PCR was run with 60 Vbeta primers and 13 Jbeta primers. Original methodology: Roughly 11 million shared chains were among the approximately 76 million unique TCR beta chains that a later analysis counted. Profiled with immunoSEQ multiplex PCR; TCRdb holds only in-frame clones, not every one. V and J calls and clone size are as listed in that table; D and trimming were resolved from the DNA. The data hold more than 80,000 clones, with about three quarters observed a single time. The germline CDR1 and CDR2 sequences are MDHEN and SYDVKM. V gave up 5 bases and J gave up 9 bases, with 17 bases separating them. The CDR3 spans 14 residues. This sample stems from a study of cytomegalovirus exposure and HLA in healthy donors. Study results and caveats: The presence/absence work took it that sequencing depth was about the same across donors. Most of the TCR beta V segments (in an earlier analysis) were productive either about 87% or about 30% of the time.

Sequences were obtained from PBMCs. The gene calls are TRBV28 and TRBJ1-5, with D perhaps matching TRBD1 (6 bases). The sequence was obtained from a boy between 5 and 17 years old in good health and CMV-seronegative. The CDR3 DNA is TGTGCCAGCAGTGACCGCAGGGGAAACCCGCCCCAGCATTTT. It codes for CASSDRRGNPPQHF.